This T cell receptor beta chain originates from a study of T cell responses to AZD1222 COVID-19 vaccine. Study-level background: Second doses at about 4 or about 12 weeks were pooled.

General study results and limits: The study identified only six AZD1222 recipients as seropositive at baseline. Repertoire samples came only from after the peak T cell response. The donor cohort was predominantly white British with a female majority, and clonal diversity may have been underestimated.

Trimming shortened V by 5 bases and J by 0 bases, and 14 bases separated the two germline ends. The CDR3 spans 15 residues. CDR1 and CDR2 (germline): SGHNT, YENEEA. Points on this clone: Its antigen remains unknown.

Clones were read by immunoSEQ multiplex PCR, and TCRdb kept only the in-frame ones, dropping some. The sample yields 65,000 to 80,000 clones, 90% seen once. This rearrangement joins TRBV11-3 to TRBJ2-7; possible D gene TRBD1, 5 bases. Specimen: peripheral blood, collected on day 0 of AZD1222 vaccination. This TCR came from an adult in good health. The CDR3 DNA sequence: TGTGCCAGCAGCCCCTCTCGACAGAACTCCTACGAGCAGTACTTC. It translates to CASSPSRQNSYEQYF.